A selection of T cell receptor beta chains follows, all from one sample in a study of T cell repertoires in cytomegalovirus infection. TCRdb itself ran the reads through MiXCR, one entry per CDR3 protein. Of over 300,000 distinct CDR3 sequences detected, roughly 16% appear once; the ten largest clones hold approximately 12%. The source material was PBMCs. All receptors come from a human donor in good health (CMV status not recorded). Some clones in this sample may be carry-over from other donors' samples. The CDR3 runs from the conserved cysteine through the conserved F or W. Fields, in order: V gene, J gene, CDR3 protein.

>TRBV5-5|TRBJ2-1
CASSLRPGGASGNEQFF
>TRBV6-5|TRBJ2-1
CASSSDSGVGQFF
>TRBV7-2|TRBJ2-1
CASSFRSTGEGNEQFF
>TRBV7-2|TRBJ2-7
CASSLDWGGYEQYF
>TRBV4-3|TRBJ2-7
CASSQADGAPYEQYF
>TRBV2|TRBJ1-3
CASSVEGGSGNTIYF
>TRBV4-1|TRBJ1-5
CASSHQTSLGQPQHF
>TRBV27|TRBJ1-1
CASSLRFRGRGTEAFF
>TRBV15|TRBJ1-4
CATSTDRGLKYEKLFF
>TRBV10-3|TRBJ2-5
CASAGLPAETQYF
>TRBV11-2|TRBJ2-3
CASSLETSFLWTDTQYF
>TRBV27|TRBJ1-3
CASSPRQGRSGNTIYF
>TRBV25-1|TRBJ2-2
CASSEFRTGTGDTGELFF
>TRBV15|TRBJ2-2
CATSRADRNTGELFF
>TRBV5-8|TRBJ2-7
CASSLAGQTYEQYF
>TRBV13|TRBJ2-3
CASSLGRLTGKLSTDTQYF
>TRBV6-1|TRBJ2-5
CASSRHITAETQYF
>TRBV6-5|TRBJ2-2
CASSYSTGEGSGELFF
>TRBV4-1|TRBJ2-1
CASSHPGGGEQFF
>TRBV12-3/TRBV12-4|TRBJ1-1
CASSLPGTLNTEAFF
>TRBV4-3|TRBJ2-7
CASSPRQGAFYEQYF
>TRBV11-2|TRBJ1-3
CASSLAGTTGNTIYF
>TRBV7-9|TRBJ1-2
CASSRVRAGGYTF
>TRBV3-1|TRBJ2-1
CASSQVRMAGGYNEQFF
>TRBV7-8|TRBJ2-1
CASSLGIGDNPYNEQFF
>TRBV12-3/TRBV12-4|TRBJ1-1
CASRSGGTGGHTEAFF
>TRBV19|TRBJ2-1
CASSIADYSYNEQFF
>TRBV20-1|TRBJ2-7
CSASGDRGPYEQYF
>TRBV7-9|TRBJ1-1
CATTGGSGTEAFF
>TRBV7-9|TRBJ2-7
CASSPRTSGHEQYF
>TRBV7-2|TRBJ1-3
CASSLNQGPTGGNTIYF
>TRBV7-2|TRBJ2-3
CASPEGGSSTDTQYF